Shown below are 32 T cell receptor beta chains from a single sample sequenced in a study of T cells in Graves' hyperthyroidism and ophthalmopathy. RNA transcripts were the template for amplifying TCR beta CDR3 regions. TCR CDR3 regions were first amplified by RT-PCR with HTBI primers. TCRdb called the multiplex PCR reads again in MiXCR, with one record for every CDR3 protein. In the table there are about 480,000 distinct CDR3 sequences, approximately 15% of which are singletons. Sequences were obtained from blood. The receptors stem from a woman younger than 30 with Graves' hyperthyroidism.

Only a few counts were recorded for this clonotype. This chain connects TRBV6-1 to TRBJ1-2; weak D call: TRBD1 (5 bases). CDR3 length: 13 amino acids. Per germline, CDR1 MNHNS and CDR2 SASEGT. The V end was cut by 7 bases, the J end by 6 bases, with 15 bases between. CDR3 loop: CASTHGARHGYTF. Written as DNA, the CDR3 is TGTGCCAGCACCCACGGGGCGCGTCATGGCTACACCTTC.

This chain joins TRBV3-1 and TRBJ2-1; 9 bases map to TRBD2. Germline V gives CDR1 LGHDT, CDR2 YNNKEL (reference sequence). There are 16 residues in the CDR3. V lost 4 bases and J lost 3; bases outside the gene matches: 7. The CDR3 region is CASSPVASGIYNEQFF. CDR3 coding DNA: TGTGCCAGCAGCCCTGTTGCTAGCGGGATCTACAATGAGCAGTTCTTC.

The chain links TRBV10-3 to TRBJ2-3; 12 bases match TRBD2. CDR1 ENHRY and CDR2 SYGVKD come from the germline V gene. V dropped 6 bases and J dropped 2; count of bases not matched to a gene: 6. The CDR3 has 16 residues. In DNA, the CDR3 is TGTGCCATCAGCAACGGACTAGCGGGGACCACAGATACGCAGTATTTT. Amino acids: CAISNGLAGTTDTQYF.

With respect to this clonotype: The junction shows a germline mismatch at one end, possibly a read error. The genes are TRBV7-7 and TRBJ2-2; TRBD2 agrees at 13 bases. Germline V gene lookup returns CDR1 SSHAT and CDR2 FNYEAQ (reference sequence). The CDR3 is 19 amino acids. CDR3 in amino acids: CASSLLAGGRGRNTGELFF. The CDR3 nucleotides are TGTGCTAGCAGCTTACTAGCGGGAGGGCGAGGCCGGAACACCGGGGAGCTGTTTTTT.

V gene TRBV7-2 combines with J gene TRBJ2-1, with 11 nucleotides matching TRBD1. The V gene's germline CDR1 is SGHTA and CDR2 FQGNSA. After removal of 5 bases from V and 10 bases from J, the junction contained 7 bases not matched to a gene. This CDR3 spans 14 amino acids. CDR3 in DNA: TGTGCCAGCAGCCCCGGACAGGGGGCGGACGAGCAGTTCTTC. Translation gives CASSPGQGADEQFF. The full variable domain, rest sourced from reference TRBV7-2 and TRBJ2-1, is GAGVSQSPSNKVTEKGKDVELRCDPISGHTALYWYRQSLGQGLEFLIYFQGNSAPDKSGLPSDRFSAERTGGSVSTLTIQRTQQEDSAVYLCASSPGQGADEQFFGPGTRLTVL.

This clonotype appeared many times. This sequence joins TRBV13 and TRBJ2-3, with a weak D call TRBD1 (5 bases). The CDR3 has 13 amino acids. The V end lost 4 bases, the J end lost 7 bases, and 12 bases lay between the germline ends. In germline, CDR1 is PRHDT, CDR2 FYEKMQ (reference sequence). DNA for the CDR3: TGTGCCAGCAGCTGGAAGACAGCTTATACGCAGTATTTT. Residues: CASSWKTAYTQYF.

This clonotype was detected ten times or more. The V call is TRBV6-5, the J call TRBJ1-1, with D tentatively TRBD1 (5 bases). The CDR3 runs to 15 residues. Germline-derived CDR1 and CDR2 are MNHEY and SVGAGI. V gave up 0 bases and J gave up 2 bases, with 10 bases separating them. CDR3 sequence reads: CASSYSTQGNTEAFF. The CDR3 DNA is TGTGCCAGCAGTTACTCGACGCAGGGAAACACTGAAGCTTTCTTT.

The rearrangement uses TRBV27 and TRBJ1-5; 7 bases line up with TRBD1. Germline loops: CDR1 MNHEY, CDR2 SMNVEV (reference sequence). Trimming at V came to 8 bases and at J to 4 bases, leaving 5 bases not matched to a gene. The CDR3 has 13 residues. For the CDR3, the DNA is TGTGCCAGCCAGGGACAGTCAAATCAGCCCCAGCATTTT. The encoded protein is CASQGQSNQPQHF.

This clonotype occurred many times. This chain joins TRBV20-1 and TRBJ2-1; the match to TRBD2 covers 7 bases. The germline gives CDR1 DFQATT, CDR2 SNEGSKA (reference sequence). This CDR3 is built from 14 residues. CDR3 DNA: TGCAGCTTGACTAGCCGCACACCCTACAATGAGCAGTTCTTC. Its protein is CSLTSRTPYNEQFF.

This clonotype was seen at least ten times. This sequence joins TRBV6-5 and TRBJ1-2; D is unresolved. There are 14 residues in the CDR3. Trimming removed 2 bases at V and 8 bases at J, with 15 bases between. Germline assignment: CDR1 MNHEY and CDR2 SVGAGI. The DNA of the CDR3 is TGTGCCAGCAGTTACAGGCCCCACCTTGGGGGCTACACCTTC. It is translated as CASSYRPHLGGYTF.

The table lists this clonotype with many counts. The V call is TRBV11-2, the J call TRBJ2-1; TRBD2 aligns across 10 bases. The CDR3 length is 16 residues. Germline trimming cut 1 base from V and 3 bases from J; bases unmatched to any gene: 3. Germline V gene data show CDR1 as SGHAT and CDR2 as FQNNGV. The CDR3 reads CASSLGAGGIYNEQFF. CDR3 coding DNA: TGTGCCAGCAGCTTAGGAGCGGGAGGGATCTACAATGAGCAGTTCTTC.

This clonotype was observed many times. The rearrangement links TRBV24-1 to TRBJ1-5; tentatively, D is TRBD1 (5 bases). The germline CDR1 and CDR2 sequences are KGHDR and SFDVKD. The V end was cut by 4 bases, the J end by 3 bases, with 12 bases between. The CDR3 length is 15 residues. CDR3 DNA sequence: TGTGCCACCAGTGAGAGTGGAGGGGTCAATCAGCCCCAGCATTTT. It yields the protein CATSESGGVNQPQHF.

This clonotype has a handful of counts. The DNA of the CDR3 is TGTGCCAGCAGTGAATGGAGGGATACTGAAGCTTTCTTT. This gives the protein CASSEWRDTEAFF. The chain recombines TRBV6-4 with TRBJ1-1; unclear D gene. The V gene lost 3 bases and the J gene lost 5 bases, with 10 bases spanning the gap. Germline assignment: CDR1 MRHNA and CDR2 SNTAGT. This CDR3 spans 13 amino acids.

Many counts were recorded for this clonotype. The rearrangement joins TRBV20-1 to TRBJ1-2; a possible D gene is TRBD1 (6 bases). CDR1 is DFQATT and CDR2 is SNEGSKA in the germline V gene (reference sequence). The CDR3 contains 15 residues. Between the trimmed V and J ends, which lost 4 bases and 2 bases, there was a span of 17 bases. DNA for the CDR3: TGCAGTGCTACGGAGACGGGGGGCGCGAACTATGGCTACACCTTC. This translates into CSATETGGANYGYTF.

This clonotype was detected ten times or more. The genes are TRBV5-5 and TRBJ2-7; D is perhaps TRBD2 (6 bases). Trimming pared 0 bases from V and 6 bases from J, leaving 7 bases between. The CDR3 loop spans 12 amino acids. Germline V gene lookup returns CDR1 SGHKS and CDR2 YYEKEE (reference sequence). Here the CDR3 DNA reads TGTGCCAGCAGCTTGGAGGAGGGCGAGCAGTACTTC. Translation: CASSLEEGEQYF.

This sequence joins TRBV7-9 and TRBJ2-3; 16 bases are shared with TRBD2. Germline CDR1 SEHNR, CDR2 FQNEAQ (reference sequence). The junction had 6 bases not matched to a gene; V was cut back by 2 bases and J by 4 bases. The CDR3 loop spans 18 amino acids. CDR3 DNA: TGTGCCAGCAGCTTAAGACGGGGACTAGCGGGGGGGGCAGATACGCAGTATTTT. Translating gives CASSLRRGLAGGADTQYF.

This clonotype was counted at least ten times. The chain uses TRBV18 and TRBJ1-2; D is unresolved. The germline gives CDR1 KGHSH, CDR2 LQKENI. The CDR3 consists of 12 residues. V was shortened by 5 bases and J by 7 bases, with 11 bases between the two germline ends. The CDR3 protein is CASSADEPGYTF. Written as DNA, the CDR3 is TGTGCCAGCTCAGCAGACGAGCCTGGCTACACCTTC.

J is TRBJ1-5 and V is TRBV30; no clear D. This CDR3 region has 15 residues. The germline V gene has CDR1 GTSNPN and CDR2 SVGIG (reference sequence). Trimming cost V 0 bases and J 6 bases, with 15 bases left between them. This CDR3 is CAWSVLLGSGQPQHF. The DNA of the CDR3 is TGTGCCTGGAGTGTACTTTTGGGATCGGGTCAGCCCCAGCATTTT.

The chain couples TRBV7-9 to TRBJ2-3, with TRBD2 as a possible D gene (7 bases). In germline, CDR1 is SEHNR, CDR2 FQNEAQ (reference sequence). This CDR3 has 17 amino acids. V gave up 4 bases and J gave up 1 base, with 18 bases separating them. The CDR3 DNA follows: TGTGCCAGCAGCTCCCCCGAGGGGGGGGGCCGCACAGATACGCAGTATTTT. Translation gives CASSSPEGGGRTDTQYF.

Only a few counts were recorded for this clonotype. The CDR3 region has the DNA TGTGCCAGCACCTCACAGGGTGGGACAGGGGACGGCTATGGCTACACCTTC. Its translation is CASTSQGGTGDGYGYTF. The chain is built from TRBV7-3 and TRBJ1-2, with 10 positions matching TRBD1. The CDR3 extends over 17 amino acids. The germline CDR1 and CDR2 sequences are SGHTA and FQGTGA. V was clipped by 7 bases and J by 4 bases; unmatched bases: 15.

Ten or more counts support this clonotype. The V gene is TRBV5-5, the J gene TRBJ2-1; TRBD2 matches 10 bases. The V gene end was trimmed by 4 bases and the J gene end by 12 bases; junction bases not matched to a gene: 10. CDR3 size: 14 residues. Germline values: CDR1 SGHKS, CDR2 YYEKEE (reference sequence). As DNA, the CDR3 is TGTGCCAGCAGCGCCGGAGGAGCGGGAGGGTGGCAGTTCTTC. Translating gives CASSAGGAGGWQFF.

This clonotype has ten or more counts. The rearrangement uses TRBV7-9 and TRBJ1-3, with a weak D call TRBD1 (6 bases). This CDR3 is built from 14 residues. V lost 5 bases and J lost 2, with 10 bases in between. Germline-derived CDR1 and CDR2 are SEHNR and FQNEAQ (reference sequence). CDR3 residues: CASSPRTAGNTIYF. CDR3 DNA sequence: TGTGCCAGCAGCCCCCGGACAGCTGGAAACACCATATATTTT.

CDR3 region: CASSSPGQGLGTQYF. CDR3 sequence (DNA): TGCGCCAGCAGCTCTCCGGGACAGGGATTGGGGACCCAGTACTTC. This chain joins TRBV5-1 and TRBJ2-5, with 9 bases that match TRBD1. The germline V gene encodes CDR1 SGHRS and CDR2 YFSETQ. The CDR3 consists of 15 residues. The junction had 10 bases not matched to a gene; V was cut back by 3 bases and J by 7 bases.

This clonotype turned up a few times. V and J are TRBV19 and TRBJ2-2, with 7 nucleotides matching TRBD1. The CDR3 runs to 13 residues. Per germline, CDR1 LNHDA and CDR2 SQIVND (reference sequence). V was pared by 4 bases and J by 6 bases, with 2 bases of the junction left unmatched. The CDR3 region has the DNA TGTGCCAGTAGTACCGACAGGGCCGGGGAGCTGTTTTTT. Its translation: CASSTDRAGELFF.

This chain connects TRBV7-9 to TRBJ1-1; 7 nucleotides line up with TRBD1. The CDR3 has 11 amino acids. Unmatched junction bases numbered 2, after V lost 3 bases and J lost 10 bases. Germline V gene lookup returns CDR1 SEHNR and CDR2 FQNEAQ (reference sequence). The CDR3 sequence is CASSFGTVAFF. The CDR3 coding sequence is TGTGCCAGCAGCTTCGGGACAGTAGCTTTCTTT.

There are a few counts of this clonotype. The chain carries TRBV19 and TRBJ2-5; unclear D gene. Germline CDR1 LNHDA, CDR2 SQIVND (reference sequence). The V end lost 5 bases, the J end lost 3 bases, and 16 bases lay between the germline ends. The CDR3 totals 15 residues. DNA of the CDR3: TGTGCCAGTAGTCCCAGGCCGATGGGGAAAGAGACCCAGTACTTC. Residues: CASSPRPMGKETQYF. The full variable domain, with the rest looked up from reference TRBV19 and TRBJ2-5, is DGGITQSPKYLFRKEGQNVTLSCEQNLNHDAMYWYRQDPGQGLRLIYYSQIVNDFQKGDIAEGYSVSREKKESFPLTVTSAQKNPTAFYLCASSPRPMGKETQYFGPGTRLLVL.

This clonotype was seen ten or more times. This sequence joins TRBV5-1 and TRBJ2-5; no reliable D call. Looked up from germline, CDR1 is SGHRS and CDR2 is YFSETQ. The V gene lost 4 bases and the J gene lost 2 bases, with 15 bases spanning the gap. The CDR3 length is 15 residues. The CDR3 region is CASSTFDWVQETQYF. In nucleotides, the CDR3 is TGCGCCAGCAGCACCTTCGACTGGGTTCAAGAGACCCAGTACTTC.

The table lists this clonotype with many counts. The DNA for the CDR3 is TGTGCCAGCAGTCGGGACAGACACCAAGAGACCCAGTACTTC. Translation: CASSRDRHQETQYF. This chain uses TRBV12-3 or TRBV12-4 with TRBJ2-5; 7 nucleotides align to TRBD1. V shed 5 bases, J shed 0 bases, and the junction held 3 bases outside the gene matches. The CDR3 contains 14 residues.

This clonotype turned up a few times. The chain is built from TRBV24-1 and TRBJ2-1; TRBD2 aligns across 12 bases. J lost 0 bases, V lost 4 bases, and 0 bases had no gene match. This CDR3 comprises 16 residues. Germline V CDR1 and CDR2: KGHDR, SFDVKD. The CDR3: CATSETSGSSYNEQFF. CDR3 DNA: TGTGCCACCAGTGAGACTAGCGGGAGCTCCTACAATGAGCAGTTCTTC.

This chain joins TRBV5-1 and TRBJ1-6; TRBD1 is a possible D gene (5 bases). Germline CDR1 and CDR2: SGHRS and YFSETQ. V dropped 2 bases and J dropped 7 bases, with 10 bases sitting between them. CDR3 length: 14 amino acids. The CDR3 nucleotides read TGCGCCAGCAGCTTAGAGACAGAAAATTCACCCCTCCACTTT. It yields the protein CASSLETENSPLHF.

Details on this clonotype: Possible read error: a much larger clone is one base away. The chain uses TRBV6-2 or TRBV6-3 and TRBJ2-7; 10 positions match TRBD2. The CDR3 runs 15 residues. Germline loops: CDR1 MNHEY, CDR2 SVGEGT. The CDR3 DNA sequence: TGTGCCAGCAGTTACGGGACTAGCGAGGGTATCGAGCAGCTCTTC. Protein sequence: CASSYGTSEGIEQLF.

At least ten counts were recorded for this clonotype. The V and J genes are TRBV18 and TRBJ1-1; a weak D match, TRBD1 (5 bases). The CDR3 is 14 residues long. Germline CDR1 KGHSH, CDR2 LQKENI. With 2 bases removed from V and 6 bases from J, the gap between germline ends came to 13 bases. This chain's CDR3 is CASSPGGVGSEAFF. CDR3 nucleotides: TGTGCCAGCTCACCAGGGGGGGTCGGGTCTGAAGCTTTCTTT.